A selection of T cell receptor beta chains follows, all from one sample in a study of CD8 T cells in ankylosing spondylitis. TCRdb re-called the 5' RACE reads through MiXCR, storing one row per CDR3 protein. This table has more than 150,000 distinct CDR3 sequences, 15% to 20% appearing once. The sample was blood, either unsorted or a sorted T cell fraction (not recorded which). These receptors were collected from a male donor between 5 and 35 years old with ankylosing spondylitis or in good health (not recorded which). Both conserved end residues are part of each CDR3. A D gene is named only where the DNA matches it firmly. Clone size appears in some rows only: once, few, many, or a class for an expanded clone.

size	D	V	J	DNA	CDR3
-	TRBD2	TRBV7-6	TRBJ2-4	TGTGCCAGCAGCTTAGTAAGCGGGAAGGGAGAAAACATTCAGTACTTC	CASSLVSGKGENIQYF
many	-	TRBV10-3	TRBJ1-1	TGTGCCATCAATAAGGGGGAAGACACTGAAGCTTTCTTT	CAINKGEDTEAFF
-	TRBD2	TRBV7-9	TRBJ2-1	TGTGCCAGCAGTTCAAGGGCAAGGCTAGCGGGAGCAGGGGATGAGCAGTTCTTC	CASSSRARLAGAGDEQFF
many	-	TRBV29-1	TRBJ2-1	TGCAGCGTTGAAGAGGAACACTCCTACAATGAGCAGTTCTTC	CSVEEEHSYNEQFF
many	TRBD1	TRBV5-1	TRBJ2-5	TGCGCCAGCACCTTAGGGGGCGTTAGTGAGACCCAGTACTTC	CASTLGGVSETQYF
many	-	TRBV2	TRBJ2-2	TGTGCCAGCAGGACAGGCGCGAACACCGGGGAGCTGTTTTTT	CASRTGANTGELFF
-	TRBD1	TRBV7-9	TRBJ2-5	TGTGCCAGCAGGCAGACAGGGGGAGAGACCCAGTACTTC	CASRQTGGETQYF
many	-	TRBV5-1	TRBJ2-1	TGCGCCAGCAGCCCCCGCCAGGTGAGCTCCTACAATGAGCAGTTCTTC	CASSPRQVSSYNEQFF
-	-	TRBV25-1	TRBJ2-3	TGTGCCAGCAGTCCCCAGCACGATACGCAGTATTTT	CASSPQHDTQYF
many	-	TRBV20-1	TRBJ1-2	TGCAGTGCTAGAGATCGGCCAGGAAATGGCTACACCTTC	CSARDRPGNGYTF
-	-	TRBV4-1	TRBJ2-1	TGCGCCAGCAGCCAAGAGGCCAGGGAAGACCACAATGAGCAGTTCTTC	CASSQEAREDHNEQFF
many	TRBD2	TRBV6-5	TRBJ2-1	TGTGCCAGCAGTTACCGAAAAGGACTAGCGGGAGATGATGAGCAGTTCTTC	CASSYRKGLAGDDEQFF
many	TRBD1	TRBV30	TRBJ2-1	TGTGCCTGGCAACCGGGACAGAGATACAATGAGCAGTTCTTC	CAWQPGQRYNEQFF
many	-	TRBV20-1	TRBJ1-1	TGCAGTGCTAGAGAGGGGCACACTGAAGCTTTCTTT	CSAREGHTEAFF
-	-	TRBV20-1	TRBJ2-7	TGCAGTGCTAGAGAGCCCCCCTACGAGCAGTACTTC	CSAREPPYEQYF
many	TRBD1	TRBV4-2	TRBJ2-2	TGTGCCAGCAGCCAAGTCCAGACCGGGACAGGGGGCTGGGAGCTGTTTTTT	CASSQVQTGTGGWELFF
many	-	TRBV5-1	TRBJ2-1	TGCGCCAGCAGTGGAGGGGCGAATGAGCAGTTCTTC	CASSGGANEQFF
many	-	TRBV10-3	TRBJ2-1	TGTGCCATCAGTGAGCCGGGGCGCTCCTACAATGAGCAGTTCTTC	CAISEPGRSYNEQFF
many	TRBD2	TRBV20-1	TRBJ2-7	TGCAGTGCTAGTAGCGGGTCCTACGAGCAGTACTTC	CSASSGSYEQYF
-	TRBD1	TRBV4-3	TRBJ2-7	TGCGCCAGCAGCCATAGACAGGGGAGCTACGAGCAGTACTTC	CASSHRQGSYEQYF
many	TRBD1	TRBV12-3/TRBV12-4	TRBJ1-5	TGTGCCAGCGGACAGGGGGGCGGGCAGCCCCAGCATTTT	CASGQGGGQPQHF
many	-	TRBV11-2	TRBJ2-3	TGTGCCAGCAGCTTAGTCCGGGCCACAGGAGGCACAGATACGCAGTATTTT	CASSLVRATGGTDTQYF
many	TRBD2	TRBV28	TRBJ2-7	TGTGCCAGCACCCATTCCCCCGGACTAGCGGCCTCCTACGAGCAGTACTTC	CASTHSPGLAASYEQYF
few	TRBD2	TRBV18	TRBJ2-1	TGTGCCAGCTCACCTGGACTAGCGGGAGTATCATACAATGAGCAGTTCTTC	CASSPGLAGVSYNEQFF
many	-	TRBV12-1	TRBJ2-5	TGTGCCAGCAGCTCGTATCCGGGACTAGAGACCCAGTACTTC	CASSSYPGLETQYF
many	TRBD2	TRBV20-1	TRBJ2-5	TGCAGTGCTAGATCCGGGACTAGCGGGAGGAAGACCCAGTACTTC	CSARSGTSGRKTQYF
many	-	TRBV12-3/TRBV12-4	TRBJ2-1	TGTGCCAGCAGTAATCACAATGAGCAGTTCTTC	CASSNHNEQFF
many	TRBD1	TRBV24-1	TRBJ2-5	TGTGCCACCAGTGACGACGGGACAGCTCAAGAGACCCAGTACTTC	CATSDDGTAQETQYF
-	-	TRBV7-8	TRBJ2-3	TGTGCCAGCAGCTTTTCGTCGGGTAATACGCAGTATTTT	CASSFSSGNTQYF
many	-	TRBV10-3	TRBJ2-2	TGTGCCATCAGCCTAATCTCCGGGGAGCTGTTTTTT	CAISLISGELFF
-	TRBD1	TRBV27	TRBJ2-7	TGTGCCAGCAGTTTCGCGCAGGGGGCATACGAGCAGTACTTC	CASSFAQGAYEQYF
-	TRBD1	TRBV20-1	TRBJ1-2	TGCAGTGCCCTCCCTGGACAGGGGAATGGCTACACCTTC	CSALPGQGNGYTF
many	-	TRBV19	TRBJ2-2	TGTGCCAGTAGTATGAAGGGGCGGAACACCGGGGAGCTGTTTTTT	CASSMKGRNTGELFF
many	TRBD1	TRBV4-3	TRBJ1-4	TGCGCCAGCAGCCGACAGACAGGGTCAAATGAAAAACTGTTTTTT	CASSRQTGSNEKLFF
many	-	TRBV20-1	TRBJ2-3	TGCAGTGCTTCCCGGGGAGATACGCAGTATTTT	CSASRGDTQYF
-	-	TRBV20-1	TRBJ2-7	TGCAGTGGCATGGTCGATTCCCCGACCTACGAGCAGTACTTC	CSGMVDSPTYEQYF
-	-	TRBV7-2	TRBJ2-2	TGTGCCAGCAGCCGGGACAACACCGGGGAGCTGTTTTTT	CASSRDNTGELFF
many	-	TRBV12-3/TRBV12-4	TRBJ2-7	TGTGCCAGCAGTCAGGGGTACGAGCAGTACTTC	CASSQGYEQYF
many	TRBD1	TRBV5-5	TRBJ2-3	TGTGCCAGCAGCTCGTCTTACGGCACTCCGGGACAGGAAGGAGATACGCAGTATTTT	CASSSSYGTPGQEGDTQYF
many	-	TRBV12-3/TRBV12-4	TRBJ2-2	TGTGCCAGCAGTTTGCCGGTCACCGGGGAGCTGTTTTTT	CASSLPVTGELFF
many	-	TRBV6-5	TRBJ2-3	TGTGCCAGCACCCAGCGGAACACAGATACGCAGTATTTT	CASTQRNTDTQYF
many	TRBD1	TRBV28	TRBJ2-7	TGTGCCAGCCCCAAATCCGGACAGGGGGAGGACGAGCAGTACTTC	CASPKSGQGEDEQYF
-	TRBD1	TRBV7-9	TRBJ2-1	TGTGCCAGCAGACCGGGACAGGTCAATGAGCAGTTCTTC	CASRPGQVNEQFF
many	TRBD2	TRBV29-1	TRBJ2-1	TGCAGCGTTGAGCGGGGGACTTACAATGAGCAGTTCTTC	CSVERGTYNEQFF
many	-	TRBV7-9	TRBJ1-2	TGTGCCAGCAGCTTAGGCCTGCAACCTACTAACTATGGCTACACCTTC	CASSLGLQPTNYGYTF
many	TRBD1	TRBV20-1	TRBJ1-1	TGCAGTGCTAGTGTGGGACAGGGATTTAACACTGAAGCTTTCTTT	CSASVGQGFNTEAFF
many	-	TRBV27	TRBJ2-5	TGTGCCAGCAACAAACAGGGTGGGGGCCAAGAGACCCAGTACTTC	CASNKQGGGQETQYF
many	TRBD2	TRBV7-9	TRBJ2-3	TGTGCCAGCAGCTTAACTAGCGCCACAGATACGCAGTATTTT	CASSLTSATDTQYF
-	TRBD1	TRBV20-1	TRBJ1-6	TGCAGTGCTAGAGGCAGGGGGTCCTATAATTCACCCCTCCACTTT	CSARGRGSYNSPLHF
many	-	TRBV7-2	TRBJ2-7	TGTGCCAGCAGCCCCGGACGGTTGGGCGAGCAGTACTTC	CASSPGRLGEQYF